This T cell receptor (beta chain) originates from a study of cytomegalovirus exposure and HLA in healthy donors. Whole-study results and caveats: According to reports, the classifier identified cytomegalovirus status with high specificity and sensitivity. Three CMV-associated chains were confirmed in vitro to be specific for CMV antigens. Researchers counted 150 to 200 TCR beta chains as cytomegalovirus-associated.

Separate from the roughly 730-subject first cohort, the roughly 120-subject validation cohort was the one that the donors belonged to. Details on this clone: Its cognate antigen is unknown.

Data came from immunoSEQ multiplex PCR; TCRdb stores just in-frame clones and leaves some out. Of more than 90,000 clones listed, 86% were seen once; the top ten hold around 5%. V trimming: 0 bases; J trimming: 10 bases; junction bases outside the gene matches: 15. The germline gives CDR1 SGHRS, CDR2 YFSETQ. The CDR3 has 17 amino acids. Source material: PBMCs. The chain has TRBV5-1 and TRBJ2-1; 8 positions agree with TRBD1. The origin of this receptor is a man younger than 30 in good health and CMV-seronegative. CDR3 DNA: TGCGCCAGCAGCTTGGGCCAGGGGGCGATGATAGCTGGAGAGCAGTTCTTC. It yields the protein CASSLGQGAMIAGEQFF.